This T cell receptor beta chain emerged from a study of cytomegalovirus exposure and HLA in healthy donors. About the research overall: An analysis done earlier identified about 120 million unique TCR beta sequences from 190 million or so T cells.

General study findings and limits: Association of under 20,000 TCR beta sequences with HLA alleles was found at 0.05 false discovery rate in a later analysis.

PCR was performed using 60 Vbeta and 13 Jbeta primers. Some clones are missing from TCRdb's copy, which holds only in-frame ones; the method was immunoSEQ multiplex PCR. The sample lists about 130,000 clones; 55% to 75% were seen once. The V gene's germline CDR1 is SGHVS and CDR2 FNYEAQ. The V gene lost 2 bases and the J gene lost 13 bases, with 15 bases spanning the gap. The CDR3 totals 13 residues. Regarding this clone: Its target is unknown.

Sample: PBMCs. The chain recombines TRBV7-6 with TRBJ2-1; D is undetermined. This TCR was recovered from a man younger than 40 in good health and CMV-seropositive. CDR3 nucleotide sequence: TGTGCCAGCAGCTTAACTGAAAATGCCCCCCAGTTCTTC. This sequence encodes CASSLTENAPQFF.